The rows below give T cell receptor beta chains drawn from one sample of a study of control samples from healthy donors and cancer patients. TCRdb keeps only in-frame clones here, not all; method: immunoSEQ multiplex PCR. The sample comprises 50,000 or so clones, approximately 95% of which are singletons, and about 1% rests with the top ten. Sequencing input: blood. The receptors derive from a woman aged 18-29 years in good health. Both conserved end residues are part of each CDR3. D genes are given only for firm matches. Clone size is stated in some rows and not others, as once, few, many or a class when expanded.

D gene: NA
V gene: TRBV7-2
J gene: TRBJ1-1
clone size: once
CDR3 protein: CASSFFNTEAFF
CDR3 DNA: TGTGCCAGCAGCTTTTTCAACACTGAAGCTTTCTTT

D gene: NA
V gene: TRBV11-3
J gene: TRBJ2-3
clone size: once
CDR3 protein: CASSTQLTDTQYF
CDR3 DNA: TGTGCCAGCAGCACTCAGCTCACAGATACGCAGTATTTT

D gene: TRBD2
V gene: TRBV7-9
J gene: TRBJ2-7
clone size: once
CDR3 protein: CASSLGGGFYEQYF
CDR3 DNA: TGTGCCAGCAGCTTAGGCGGGGGATTCTACGAGCAGTACTTC

D gene: NA
V gene: TRBV6-6
J gene: TRBJ2-7
clone size: NA
CDR3 protein: CASSYGTYREYEQYF
CDR3 DNA: TGTGCCAGCAGTTACGGAACTTATCGGGAGTACGAGCAGTACTTC

D gene: NA
V gene: TRBV18
J gene: TRBJ1-1
clone size: once
CDR3 protein: CASSPRLMNTEAFF
CDR3 DNA: TGTGCCAGCTCACCACGACTCATGAACACTGAAGCTTTCTTT

D gene: NA
V gene: TRBV11-2
J gene: TRBJ2-2
clone size: NA
CDR3 protein: CASSLDWVVTGELFF
CDR3 DNA: TGTGCCAGCAGCTTAGACTGGGTTGTCACCGGGGAGCTGTTTTTT

D gene: NA
V gene: TRBV19
J gene: TRBJ2-3
clone size: NA
CDR3 protein: CASSMYNKADTQYF
CDR3 DNA: TGTGCCAGTAGTATGTACAACAAGGCAGATACGCAGTATTTT

D gene: NA
V gene: TRBV6-5
J gene: TRBJ1-1
clone size: NA
CDR3 protein: CASGKSVTEAFF
CDR3 DNA: TGTGCCAGCGGGAAGTCTGTCACTGAAGCTTTCTTT

D gene: NA
V gene: TRBV27
J gene: TRBJ2-7
clone size: NA
CDR3 protein: CASGNRAYEQYF
CDR3 DNA: TGTGCCAGCGGGAACAGAGCCTACGAGCAGTACTTC

D gene: NA
V gene: TRBV5-1
J gene: TRBJ2-7
clone size: NA
CDR3 protein: CASSLLNEQYF
CDR3 DNA: TGCGCCAGCAGTCTCCTAAACGAGCAGTACTTC

D gene: TRBD2
V gene: TRBV7-6
J gene: TRBJ2-1
clone size: NA
CDR3 protein: CASSSQRGGYNEQFF
CDR3 DNA: TGTGCCAGCAGCTCCCAGCGGGGGGGGTACAATGAGCAGTTCTTC

D gene: NA
V gene: TRBV6-1
J gene: TRBJ1-5
clone size: NA
CDR3 protein: CASSEATWGNQPQHF
CDR3 DNA: TGTGCCAGCAGTGAAGCTACGTGGGGCAATCAGCCCCAGCATTTT

D gene: TRBD1
V gene: TRBV5-4
J gene: TRBJ1-2
clone size: NA
CDR3 protein: CASSLGVTGAGGYTF
CDR3 DNA: TGTGCCAGCAGCTTGGGCGTCACAGGGGCAGGGGGCTACACCTTC

D gene: NA
V gene: TRBV14
J gene: TRBJ2-1
clone size: NA
CDR3 protein: CASSQRFVGAGEQFF
CDR3 DNA: TGTGCCAGCAGCCAACGATTCGTGGGGGCAGGAGAGCAGTTCTTC

D gene: NA
V gene: TRBV18
J gene: TRBJ1-2
clone size: NA
CDR3 protein: CASSPSDERGYTF
CDR3 DNA: TGTGCCAGCTCACCATCAGACGAACGTGGCTACACCTTC

D gene: NA
V gene: TRBV6-5
J gene: TRBJ1-5
clone size: NA
CDR3 protein: CASSYGGAEQPQHF
CDR3 DNA: TGTGCCAGCAGTTACGGGGGGGCGGAACAGCCCCAGCATTTT

D gene: NA
V gene: TRBV7-9
J gene: TRBJ1-2
clone size: NA
CDR3 protein: CASSLVQGLGYTF
CDR3 DNA: TGTGCCAGCAGCTTAGTACAGGGCCTGGGCTACACCTTC

D gene: NA
V gene: TRBV2
J gene: TRBJ1-2
clone size: NA
CDR3 protein: CASSVGAF
CDR3 DNA: TGTGCCAGCAGTGTGGGGGCCTTC

D gene: TRBD1
V gene: TRBV7-2
J gene: TRBJ1-4
clone size: NA
CDR3 protein: CASSDRQGEKLFF
CDR3 DNA: TGTGCCAGCAGCGACCGACAGGGTGAAAAACTGTTTTTT

D gene: NA
V gene: TRBV7-2
J gene: TRBJ2-5
clone size: NA
CDR3 protein: CASSLAGAGWEETQYF
CDR3 DNA: TGTGCCAGCAGCTTAGCTGGGGCCGGGTGGGAAGAGACCCAGTACTTC

D gene: NA
V gene: TRBV27
J gene: TRBJ1-6
clone size: NA
CDR3 protein: CASSFLLRQTYNSPLHF
CDR3 DNA: TGTGCCAGCAGTTTCCTCCTTCGACAAACCTATAATTCACCCCTCCACTTT

D gene: NA
V gene: TRBV6-5
J gene: TRBJ2-2
clone size: NA
CDR3 protein: CASSRRDTGELFF
CDR3 DNA: TGTGCCAGCAGCCGCCGGGACACCGGGGAGCTGTTTTTT

D gene: NA
V gene: TRBV25-1
J gene: TRBJ1-4
clone size: NA
CDR3 protein: CASSEYSSTNEKLFF
CDR3 DNA: TGTGCCAGCAGTGAATATTCATCAACTAATGAAAAACTGTTTTTT

D gene: NA
V gene: TRBV6-4
J gene: TRBJ1-1
clone size: once
CDR3 protein: CANLNFRGRTEAFF
CDR3 DNA: TGTGCCAACCTCAACTTCAGGGGTCGCACTGAAGCTTTCTTT

D gene: NA
V gene: TRBV5-1
J gene: TRBJ1-1
clone size: once
CDR3 protein: CASSLEQAGKTEAFF
CDR3 DNA: TGCGCCAGCAGCTTGGAACAGGCGGGAAAAACTGAAGCTTTCTTT

D gene: NA
V gene: TRBV16
J gene: TRBJ1-1
clone size: NA
CDR3 protein: CASRRNSVTGARSEAFF
CDR3 DNA: TGTGCCAGCAGAAGAAATTCGGTGACCGGGGCCCGCTCTGAAGCTTTCTTT

D gene: TRBD1
V gene: TRBV6-2/TRBV6-3
J gene: TRBJ1-6
clone size: NA
CDR3 protein: CASSYFRDRASPLHF
CDR3 DNA: TGTGCCAGCAGTTACTTTCGCGACAGGGCATCACCCCTCCACTTT

D gene: TRBD1
V gene: TRBV7-3
J gene: TRBJ1-1
clone size: NA
CDR3 protein: CASSSGRGLTEAFF
CDR3 DNA: TGTGCCAGCAGCTCTGGCAGGGGGCTAACTGAAGCTTTCTTT

D gene: NA
V gene: TRBV4-2
J gene: TRBJ1-4
clone size: NA
CDR3 protein: CASSQDGGPGLFF
CDR3 DNA: TGTGCCAGCAGCCAAGATGGGGGACCGGGACTGTTTTTT

D gene: NA
V gene: TRBV2
J gene: TRBJ2-6
clone size: NA
CDR3 protein: CASTPPLYSGANVLTF
CDR3 DNA: TGTGCCAGCACCCCCCCCCTATATTCTGGGGCCAACGTCCTGACTTTC

D gene: TRBD2
V gene: TRBV6-2/TRBV6-3
J gene: TRBJ2-1
clone size: once
CDR3 protein: CASSYSGGFNEQFF
CDR3 DNA: TGTGCCAGCAGTTACTCGGGGGGGTTCAATGAGCAGTTCTTC

D gene: TRBD1
V gene: TRBV4-1
J gene: TRBJ2-7
clone size: NA
CDR3 protein: CASSPILRDRGMYF
CDR3 DNA: TGCGCCAGCAGCCCTATTCTCCGGGACAGGGGCATGTACTTC

D gene: NA
V gene: TRBV5-1
J gene: TRBJ1-2
clone size: once
CDR3 protein: CASSSTPRDLMSYTF
CDR3 DNA: TGCGCCAGCAGCTCCACTCCCAGGGATCTAATGAGCTACACCTTC

D gene: TRBD2
V gene: TRBV7-2
J gene: TRBJ2-5
clone size: NA
CDR3 protein: CASSLGLAGGEETQYF
CDR3 DNA: TGTGCCAGCAGCTTAGGACTAGCGGGGGGCGAGGAGACCCAGTACTTC

D gene: NA
V gene: TRBV5-1
J gene: TRBJ2-1
clone size: NA
CDR3 protein: CASSLERLGDNEQFF
CDR3 DNA: TGCGCCAGCAGCTTGGAAAGGCTAGGGGACAATGAGCAGTTCTTC

D gene: NA
V gene: TRBV18
J gene: TRBJ1-4
clone size: NA
CDR3 protein: CASSPFGQVEKLFF
CDR3 DNA: TGTGCCAGCTCACCCTTCGGGCAAGTTGAAAAACTGTTTTTT

D gene: NA
V gene: TRBV2
J gene: TRBJ2-5
clone size: NA
CDR3 protein: CASSELLVWSETQYF
CDR3 DNA: TGTGCCAGCAGTGAACTACTAGTATGGTCAGAGACCCAGTACTTC

D gene: NA
V gene: TRBV19
J gene: TRBJ1-1
clone size: NA
CDR3 protein: CASSILDTEAFF
CDR3 DNA: TGTGCCAGTAGTATTTTGGACACTGAAGCTTTCTTT

D gene: NA
V gene: TRBV11-2
J gene: TRBJ2-7
clone size: NA
CDR3 protein: CASSLIGYSYEQYF
CDR3 DNA: TGTGCCAGCAGCTTAATCGGCTACTCCTACGAGCAGTACTTC

D gene: NA
V gene: TRBV28
J gene: TRBJ1-1
clone size: NA
CDR3 protein: CASRTQGRGTEAFF
CDR3 DNA: TGTGCCAGCAGAACTCAGGGTAGGGGCACTGAAGCTTTCTTT

D gene: NA
V gene: TRBV9
J gene: TRBJ1-5
clone size: NA
CDR3 protein: CASSVDSTDGRPQHF
CDR3 DNA: TGTGCCAGCAGCGTAGATAGTACCGACGGACGGCCCCAGCATTTT

D gene: TRBD1
V gene: TRBV10-2
J gene: TRBJ2-2
clone size: NA
CDR3 protein: CASAPLPKTGGAYTGELFF
CDR3 DNA: TGCGCCAGCGCTCCCTTACCTAAAACAGGGGGCGCGTACACCGGGGAGCTGTTTTTT

D gene: NA
V gene: TRBV13
J gene: TRBJ2-7
clone size: once
CDR3 protein: CASSLGGHVYVEQYF
CDR3 DNA: TGTGCCAGCAGCTTAGGGGGACACGTTTACGTCGAGCAGTACTTC

D gene: TRBD2
V gene: TRBV7-9
J gene: TRBJ2-7
clone size: NA
CDR3 protein: CASSPGLAGGYEQYF
CDR3 DNA: TGTGCCAGCAGCCCAGGACTAGCGGGGGGATACGAGCAGTACTTC

D gene: NA
V gene: TRBV3-1/TRBV3-2
J gene: TRBJ2-5
clone size: NA
CDR3 protein: CASSQDRSGRNQEIQYF
CDR3 DNA: TGTGCCAGCAGCCAAGATAGGAGCGGACGGAACCAAGAGATCCAGTACTTC

D gene: NA
V gene: TRBV4-1
J gene: TRBJ2-6
clone size: NA
CDR3 protein: CASSQVVAGANVLTF
CDR3 DNA: TGCGCCAGCAGCCAAGTGGTAGCTGGGGCCAACGTCCTGACTTTC